Only a few counts were recorded for the clone carrying this T cell receptor (beta chain). This sample is part of a study of OX40 agonist ivuxolimab in advanced cancers. Germline trimming cut 6 bases from V and 8 bases from J; bases unmatched to any gene: 9. In germline, CDR1 is MGHDK, CDR2 SYGVNS. This CDR3 comprises 15 residues. Here immunoSEQ multiplex PCR was the method, and the copy in TCRdb shows in-frame clones only, minus some. Among 92,000 or so clones listed, approximately 84% were seen once. Specimen: CD4+ or CD8+ T cells sorted from blood, collected in a trial of the OX40 agonist ivuxolimab. The origin of this receptor is an adult with an advanced solid tumor such as melanoma, head and neck, liver or kidney cancer. This chain links TRBV25-1 with TRBJ2-3; 12 nucleotides line up with TRBD2. The CDR3 DNA is TGTGCCAGCAGCTCTAGCGGGAGGGCTGTCGGTACGCAGTATTTT. Encoded protein: CASSSSGRAVGTQYF.